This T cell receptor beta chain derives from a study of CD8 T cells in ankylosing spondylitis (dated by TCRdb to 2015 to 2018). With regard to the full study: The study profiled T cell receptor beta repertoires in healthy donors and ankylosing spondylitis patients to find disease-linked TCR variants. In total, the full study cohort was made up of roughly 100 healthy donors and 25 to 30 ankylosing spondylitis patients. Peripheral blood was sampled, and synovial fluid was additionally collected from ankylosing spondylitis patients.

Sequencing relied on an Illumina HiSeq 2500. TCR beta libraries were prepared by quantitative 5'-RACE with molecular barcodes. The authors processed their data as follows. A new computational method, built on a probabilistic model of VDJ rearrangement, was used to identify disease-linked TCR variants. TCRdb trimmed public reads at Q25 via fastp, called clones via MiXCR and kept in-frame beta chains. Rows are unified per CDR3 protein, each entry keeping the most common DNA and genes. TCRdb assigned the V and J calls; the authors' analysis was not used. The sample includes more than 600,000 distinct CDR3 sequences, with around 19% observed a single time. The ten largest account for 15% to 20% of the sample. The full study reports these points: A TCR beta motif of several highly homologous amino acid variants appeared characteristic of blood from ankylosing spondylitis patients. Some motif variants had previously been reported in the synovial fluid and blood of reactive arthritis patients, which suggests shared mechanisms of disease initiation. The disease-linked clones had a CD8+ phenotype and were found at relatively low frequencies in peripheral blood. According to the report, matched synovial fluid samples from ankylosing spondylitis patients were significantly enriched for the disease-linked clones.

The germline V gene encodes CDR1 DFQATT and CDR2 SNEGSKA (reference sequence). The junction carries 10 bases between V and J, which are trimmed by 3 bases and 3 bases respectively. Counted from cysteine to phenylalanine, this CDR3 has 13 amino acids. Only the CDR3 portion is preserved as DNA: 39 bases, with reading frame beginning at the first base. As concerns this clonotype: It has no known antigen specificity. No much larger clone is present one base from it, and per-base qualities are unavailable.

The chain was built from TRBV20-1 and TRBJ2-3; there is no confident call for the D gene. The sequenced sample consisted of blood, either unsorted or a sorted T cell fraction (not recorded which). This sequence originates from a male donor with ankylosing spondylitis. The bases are TGCAGTGCTAGTACGTCTGCGACAGATACGCAGTATTTT. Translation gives CSASTSATDTQYF.